The 21 T cell receptor delta chains listed next were all sequenced from one sample in a study of γδ T cells in repeated Plasmodium falciparum infection. Flow sorting of PBMC yielded separate Vgamma9/Vdelta2+ and Vdelta2-negative gammadelta T cell populations for bulk repertoire analysis. TCRdb fed the multiplex PCR reads into CATT to redo clone calling. Of under 60,000 delta-chain clones detected, 1.6% appear once; the ten largest clones hold about 9.1%. The sequencing sample was made of gamma-delta T cells from blood. Source of these receptors: a pool of human donors (malaria-infected and uninfected, not separated).

As regards this clone: TCRdb's entry gives the protein of a much larger clone, which mismatches this DNA's translation at residue 13, likely from a read error; the protein reported here is translated from the DNA. V gene TRDV1 combines with J gene TRDJ1; D perhaps matches TRDD3 (5 bases). The CDR3 sequence is 16 residues long. CDR1 TSWWSYY and CDR2 QGS come from the germline V gene. CDR3 sequence reads: CALGELGIEYTDELIF. CDR3 bases: TGTGCTCTTGGGGAACTAGGGATTGAGTACACCGATGAACTCATCTTT.

In the case of this clone: TCRdb assigns this DNA the protein of a much larger clone, which departs from its translation at residue 9; this likely reflects a read error, and the protein shown comes from translating the DNA. J is TRDJ1 and V is TRDV1, with D possibly TRDD2 on 5 matching bases. V lost 4 bases and J lost 6, with 15 bases in between. The germline CDR1 and CDR2 sequences are TSWWSYY and QGS. This CDR3 is built from 14 residues. For the CDR3, the DNA is TGTGCTCTTGGGGTCCCTTCGTGGATCTATAAACTCATCTTT. The encoded protein is CALGVPSWIYKLIF.

Remarks on this clone: The protein TCRdb gives is from a much larger clone and does not agree with this DNA's translation at residue 5, likely a read error; the protein shown here comes from the DNA. The V gene is TRDV3, the J gene TRDJ1, with D maybe TRDD3 (9 bases). The J gene, absent from TCRdb, was called here by matching the DNA to germline. The germline CDR1 and CDR2 sequences are TVYSNPD and GDNSRS (reference sequence). V lost 3 bases and J 0 bases, leaving 35 bases between the germline ends. This CDR3 has 21 residues. CDR3 in amino acids: CAFTYFLLGLTGDTYTDKLIF. The CDR3 region has the DNA TGTGCCTTCACCTACTTCCTACTCGGTTTAACGGGGGATACCTACACCGATAAACTCATCTTT.

On this clone: This sequence may be a read error, since a much larger clone differs from it by one base. Other DNA sequences in this specimen translate into the identical CDR3. The V gene reported is TRDV2; the J gene is uncalled; the table's D gene call, TRDD3, was not cross checked with the DNA. The CDR3 runs 17 residues. Germline V gene data show CDR1 as GEAIGNYY and CDR2 as EKD. The CDR3 sequence is CACDVDWGTRFTAQLFF. The CDR3 DNA follows: TGTGCCTGTGACGTCGACTGGGGGACAAGGTTCACAGCACAGCTCTTCTTT.

At least ten counts were recorded for this clone. The chain employs TRDV1 and TRDJ1; TRDD3 aligns across 9 bases. CDR3 length equals 27 residues. Germline lookup yields CDR1 TSWWSYY and CDR2 QGS. The trim removed 0 bases at V and 3 bases at J, leaving 38 bases unmatched. The CDR3 reads CALGELGPYFPPKTDYWGDTSSDKLIF. CDR3 sequence (DNA): TGTGCTCTTGGGGAACTGGGACCCTACTTTCCCCCGAAAACCGACTACTGGGGGGATACTAGTTCCGATAAACTCATCTTT.

Only a few counts were recorded for this clone. TCRdb records a much larger clone's protein for this DNA, with a difference at residue 15 that likely arises from a read error; the protein given is the translation of the DNA. The V gene is given as TRDV1, and no J gene call is available; the D call TRDD3 from the table was never checked on the DNA. There are 16 residues in the CDR3. Per germline, CDR1 TSWWSYY and CDR2 QGS. For the CDR3, the DNA is TGTGCTCTTGGGGAGAAACTACGGGCCCTCCTTATACCCCTCACCTTT. Protein product: CALGEKLRALLIPLTF.

This clone has only a few counts. The protein that TCRdb holds for this DNA derives from a much larger clone and differs from the translated DNA at residue 13, which likely indicates a read error; the protein shown here is translated from the DNA. TRDV1 is the V gene, and the J gene was not called; TRDD3 is taken as the D call from the table, unchecked against the DNA. The CDR3 is made up of 15 amino acids. Germline V CDR1 and CDR2: TSWWSYY, QGS. In DNA, the CDR3 is TGTGCTCTTGGGGAAGCGGCTGGGGTCCCGAATAAACCCATCTTT. It yields the protein CALGEAAGVPNKPIF.

This clone was counted between two and nine times. TCRdb lists the protein of a much larger clone for this DNA, which differs at residue 9, so this is likely a read error; the protein given here is translated from the DNA itself. CDR3 bases: TGTGCTCTTGGGGACTCCCATCGAAATGGATACGTATACACCGATAAACTCATCTTT. Protein product: CALGDSHRNGYVYTDKLIF. The chain uses TRDV1 and TRDJ1; the match to TRDD3 covers 7 bases. TCRdb carries no J gene annotation; the J gene was assigned here by matching the DNA with germline. This CDR3 has 19 residues. V was pared by 3 bases and J by 0 bases, with 16 bases of the junction left unmatched. CDR1 and CDR2 (germline): TSWWSYY, QGS.

Of note for this clone: A far more abundant clone sits one base away, making this likely a read error. Other nucleotide sequences from this sample produce the same CDR3. The rearrangement uses TRDV1 and TRDJ1; TRDD3 agrees at 13 bases. No J segment appears in TCRdb, so it was assigned here by matching the sequence to germline. The CDR3 length is 26 residues. In germline, CDR1 is TSWWSYY, CDR2 QGS. The CDR3: CALGDLTSFSRTGGYALLTYTDKLIF. CDR3 bases: TGTGCTCTTGGGGACCTAACTTCCTTCAGTCGTACTGGGGGATACGCCCTCCTTACTTACACCGACAAACTCATCTTT.

This clone was seen more than once but under ten times. For this DNA, TCRdb reports the protein of a much larger clone, which diverges at residue 7, most likely from a read error; the protein presented here is translated directly from the DNA. The chain is built from TRDV2 and TRDJ1; 11 bases agree with TRDD3. Assignment of the J gene here rests on matching the DNA to germline, because TCRdb gives none. CDR3 length: 17 residues. The V gene's germline CDR1 is GEAIGNYY and CDR2 EKD. V was pared by 3 bases and J by 3 bases, with 11 bases of the junction left unmatched. For the CDR3, the DNA is TGTGCCTGTGACGCCCTCGGCTGGGGGATACATCCCGATAAACTCATCTTT. Its protein is CACDALGWGIHPDKLIF.

Comments on this clone: A much larger clone is a single base away; this may be a read error. The gene calls are TRDV1 and TRDJ1; 8 nucleotides agree with TRDD3. No J segment appears in TCRdb, so it was assigned here by matching the sequence to germline. This CDR3 is 16 amino acids long. Germline V CDR1 and CDR2: TSWWSYY, QGS. The trim removed 6 bases at V and 6 bases at J, leaving 15 bases unmatched. The CDR3 loop is CALGGPYWGEANKLIF. The CDR3 nucleotides are TGTGCTCTTGGAGGCCCGTACTGGGGGGAGGCCAATAAACTCATCTTT.

This clone appeared a few times. Translating this DNA gives a protein that differs at residue 19 from the TCRdb one, which belongs to a much larger clone; a read error is likely, and the protein shown is this translation. This chain's CDR3 is CALGEPSYGLLGDICYTDRLIF. CDR3 bases: TGTGCTCTTGGGGAACCTTCCTACGGTCTACTGGGGGATATTTGCTACACCGATAGACTCATCTTT. The chain carries TRDV1 and TRDJ1; TRDD3 aligns across 11 bases. Germline V gene lookup returns CDR1 TSWWSYY and CDR2 QGS. The CDR3 covers 22 residues.

This sequence joins TRDV2 and TRDJ3; 8 nucleotides match TRDD3. No J gene is reported in TCRdb; it was inferred here by comparing the DNA with germline. The CDR3 covers 23 residues. Germline lookup yields CDR1 GEAIGNYY and CDR2 EKD. The junction had 18 bases not matched to a gene; V was cut back by 0 bases and J by 0 bases. The CDR3 sequence: CACDTVLTETGGYSSWDTRQMFF. For the CDR3, the DNA is TGTGCCTGTGACACCGTCTTAACAGAGACTGGGGGTTACAGCTCCTGGGACACCCGACAGATGTTTTTC.

This clone was seen many times. The TCRdb protein, from a much larger clone, departs from this DNA's translation at residue 11, likely by read error; the protein shown derives from the DNA. The V call is TRDV2, the J call TRDJ1; 8 nucleotides line up with TRDD3. The J gene was not available in TCRdb and was assigned here by matching the DNA to germline segments. The CDR3 loop spans 16 amino acids. Germline V gene lookup returns CDR1 GEAIGNYY and CDR2 EKD. V lost 3 bases to trimming and J lost 4 bases; unmatched junction nucleotides: 12. CDR3 region: CACDSLYWGPCDKLIF. The CDR3 nucleotides are TGTGCCTGTGACTCCTTATACTGGGGGCCCTGCGATAAACTCATCTTT.

On this clone itself: This likely came from a read error, as a far larger clone is one base away. Different DNA sequences within this sample yield the same CDR3. The chain links TRDV1 to TRDJ1; 10 bases are a match to TRDD3. The CDR3 length is 20 residues. Germline assignment: CDR1 TSWWSYY and CDR2 QGS. CDR3 DNA sequence: TGTGCTCTTGGGGAACCAAGGCGCTTTACTGGGGGATTCTACACCGACAAACTCATCTTT. Translation gives CALGEPRRFTGGFYTDKLIF.

This clone was seen repeatedly, ten times or more. The rearrangement links TRDV2 to TRDJ1; D not resolved. TCRdb records no J gene; here it was assigned by comparing the DNA to germline. V lost 1 base to trimming and J lost 1 base, with 12 bases between them. Germline-derived CDR1 and CDR2 are GEAIGNYY and EKD. This CDR3 region has 15 residues. The CDR3 loop is CACDTVGVSTDKLIF. The CDR3 DNA is TGTGCCTGTGACACTGTCGGGGTTTCCACCGATAAACTCATCTTT.

This clone was detected a few times. The protein that TCRdb holds for this DNA derives from a much larger clone and differs from the translated DNA at residue 3, which likely indicates a read error; the protein shown here is translated from the DNA. V is TRDV1 and J is TRDJ1; tentatively, D is TRDD2 (9 bases). The J gene, missing from TCRdb, was assigned here through DNA to germline matching. The V gene's germline CDR1 is TSWWSYY and CDR2 QGS. The CDR3 is made up of 21 amino acids. The CDR3 nucleotides are TGTGCTCATGGGGACCAACCTTCCTACGACTGGGGGTTCGTGTACACCGATAAACTCATCTTT. Its translation: CAHGDQPSYDWGFVYTDKLIF.

As concerns this clone: This likely came from a read error, as a far larger clone is one base away. Other DNA sequences within the sample encode an identical CDR3. J is TRDJ1 and V is TRDV1; 8 nucleotides align to TRDD3. Germline matching of the DNA provided the J gene here, since TCRdb leaves it blank. Per germline, CDR1 TSWWSYY and CDR2 QGS. CDR3 length: 21 amino acids. V lost 7 bases and J lost 0; bases outside the gene matches: 25. In DNA form, the CDR3 reads TGTGCTCTTGAGAGGCCTACGGTCCTCTACTGGGGGTTACCGTACACCGATAAACTCATCTTT. It encodes CALERPTVLYWGLPYTDKLIF.

This clone was detected many times. TCRdb's protein for this DNA is that of a much larger clone and differs from the translation at residue 12, likely a read error; the protein shown is the DNA translation. This chain links TRDV1 with TRDJ1, with a possible D match to TRDD3 (5 bases). With 6 bases removed from V and 3 bases from J, the gap between germline ends came to 23 bases. Germline V CDR1 and CDR2: TSWWSYY, QGS. The CDR3 runs to 17 residues. The CDR3 bases are TGTGCTCTTGGAGATTTCCCGTCCTCCTGGGAAGCCGATAAACTCATCTTT. Protein sequence: CALGDFPSSWEADKLIF.

About this clone: The protein that TCRdb holds for this DNA derives from a much larger clone and differs from the translated DNA at residue 15, which likely indicates a read error; the protein shown here is translated from the DNA. There is no J gene call, but TRDV2 is given as the V gene. CDR3 size: 16 residues. CDR1 and CDR2 (germline): GEAIGNYY, EKD. The CDR3 spells CACDTLDPTYTDKLTF. The CDR3 DNA reads as TGTGCCTGTGACACCCTCGACCCAACGTACACCGATAAACTCACCTTT.

A remark on this clone: The translation of this DNA and the TCRdb protein of a much larger clone differ at residue 12, probably owing to a read error; the protein shown here is translated from the DNA. The chain employs TRDV1 and TRDJ1, with no clear D. The J gene, missing from TCRdb, was assigned here through DNA to germline matching. Germline CDR1 reads TSWWSYY; CDR2 reads QGS. Trimming pared 3 bases from V and 4 bases from J, leaving 21 bases between. CDR3 size: 17 residues. CDR3 coding DNA: TGTGCTCTTGGGGAGAGGCACCCCGTCTCTTACATCGATAAACTCATCTTT. Translating gives CALGERHPVSYIDKLIF.